This T cell receptor (beta chain) was observed in a study of blood T cell repertoires in COVID-19. This clone came up a few times. Some clones are missing from TCRdb's copy, which holds only in-frame ones; the method was immunoSEQ multiplex PCR. The sample carries around 100,000 clones, 82% recorded once. There are 15 residues in the CDR3. Trimming stripped 0 bases from V and 4 bases from J, with 11 bases between. Germline V gene sequence: CDR1 KGHSH, CDR2 LQKENI. The clonotype originates from a man in his sixties with acute or convalescent COVID-19. Sequencing was performed on peripheral blood. The gene calls are TRBV18 and TRBJ2-3; D call uncertain. This CDR3 is CASSPPVATSDTQYF. The CDR3 nucleotides are TGTGCCAGCTCACCACCGGTCGCTACCTCAGATACGCAGTATTTT.